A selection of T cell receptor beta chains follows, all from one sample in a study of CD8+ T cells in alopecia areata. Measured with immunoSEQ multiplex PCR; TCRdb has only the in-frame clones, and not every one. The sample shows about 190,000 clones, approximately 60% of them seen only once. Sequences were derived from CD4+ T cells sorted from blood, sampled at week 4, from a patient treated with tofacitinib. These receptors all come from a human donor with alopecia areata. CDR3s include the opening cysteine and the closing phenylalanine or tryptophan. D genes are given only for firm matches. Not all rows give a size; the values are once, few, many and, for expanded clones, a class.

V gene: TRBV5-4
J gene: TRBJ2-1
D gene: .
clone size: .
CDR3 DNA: TGTGCCAGCAGCTTGGCCTCCTCCTCCTACAATGAGCAGTTCTTC
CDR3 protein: CASSLASSSYNEQFF

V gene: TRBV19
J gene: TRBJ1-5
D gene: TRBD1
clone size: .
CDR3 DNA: TGTGCCAGTAGTTATAGGGCACCGGGACAGGGGGCGCGTAGCAATCAGCCCCAGCATTTT
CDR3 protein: CASSYRAPGQGARSNQPQHF

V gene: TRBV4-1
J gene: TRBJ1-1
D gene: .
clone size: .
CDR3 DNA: TGCGCCAGCAGCCAAGAGTCACAGAACACTGAAGCTTTCTTT
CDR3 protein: CASSQESQNTEAFF

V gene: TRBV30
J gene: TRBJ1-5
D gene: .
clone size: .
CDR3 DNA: TGTGCCTGGAGCTCAAGGGAGGGTCAGCCCCAGCATTTT
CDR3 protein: CAWSSREGQPQHF

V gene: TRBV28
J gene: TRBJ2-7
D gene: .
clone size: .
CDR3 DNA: TGTGCCAGCATCGCTGGCTACGAGCAGTACTTC
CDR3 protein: CASIAGYEQYF

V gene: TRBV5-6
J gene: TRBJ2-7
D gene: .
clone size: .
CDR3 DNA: TGTGCCAGCATAGGGGCAAGGGGTTACGAGCAGTACTTC
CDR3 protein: CASIGARGYEQYF

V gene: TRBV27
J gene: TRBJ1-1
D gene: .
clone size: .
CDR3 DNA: TGTGCCAGCACCCCCCGGGCGGGGAACACTGAAGCTTTCTTT
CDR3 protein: CASTPRAGNTEAFF

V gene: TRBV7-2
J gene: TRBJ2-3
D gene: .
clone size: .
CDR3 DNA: TGTGCCAGCAGCTTACAGGGCGGGTGGGGCACAGATACGCAGTATTTT
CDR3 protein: CASSLQGGWGTDTQYF

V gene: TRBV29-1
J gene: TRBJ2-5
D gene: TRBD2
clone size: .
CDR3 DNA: TGCAGCGTTGAAACCTCCAGGGAGGGGACCCAGTACTTC
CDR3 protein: CSVETSREGTQYF

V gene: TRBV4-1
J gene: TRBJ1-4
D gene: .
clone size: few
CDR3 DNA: TGCGCCAGCAGCCTGATGTGGGGCGCGGATGAAAAACTGTTTTTT
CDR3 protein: CASSLMWGADEKLFF

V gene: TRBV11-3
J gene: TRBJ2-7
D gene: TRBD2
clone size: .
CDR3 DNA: TGTGCCAGCACGCTAGCGGGTCCCACCTCCTACGAGCAGTACTTC
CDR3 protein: CASTLAGPTSYEQYF

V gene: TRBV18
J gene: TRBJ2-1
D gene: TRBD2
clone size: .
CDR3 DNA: TGTGCCAGCTCACCACCGCCTAGCGGGGGTCTCTATTACAATGAGCAGTTCTTC
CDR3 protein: CASSPPPSGGLYYNEQFF

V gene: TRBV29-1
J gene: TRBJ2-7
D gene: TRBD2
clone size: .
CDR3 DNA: TGTAGCGTTGAGCGGGGGCACGAGCAGTACTTC
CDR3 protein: CSVERGHEQYF

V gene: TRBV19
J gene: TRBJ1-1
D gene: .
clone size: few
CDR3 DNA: TGTGCCAGTAGTATTGTACCGGCGAGGGGGGCTGAAGCTTTCTTT
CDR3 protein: CASSIVPARGAEAFF

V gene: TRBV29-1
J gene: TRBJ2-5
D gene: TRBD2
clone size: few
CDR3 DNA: TGCAGCGGCGGACGGGAGGGAGAGACCCAGTACTTC
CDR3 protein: CSGGREGETQYF

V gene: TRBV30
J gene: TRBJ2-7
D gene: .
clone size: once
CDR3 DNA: TGTGCCTGGAGAAGGGGTATGTCCTACGAGCAGTACTTC
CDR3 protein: CAWRRGMSYEQYF

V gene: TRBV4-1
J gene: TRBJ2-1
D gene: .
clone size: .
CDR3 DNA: TGCGCCAGCAGCCAAGAACCGGGACCCTACAATGAGCAGTTCTTC
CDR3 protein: CASSQEPGPYNEQFF

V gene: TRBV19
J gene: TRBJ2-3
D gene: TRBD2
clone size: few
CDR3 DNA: TGTGCCAGTAGTATCGTAGCGGGAGGAGCGGCCGATACGCAGTATTTT
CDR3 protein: CASSIVAGGAADTQYF

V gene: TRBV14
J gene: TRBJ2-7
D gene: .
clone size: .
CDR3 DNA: TGTGCCAGCTCCCCTGGCGGCCGACCCTACGAGCAGTACTTC
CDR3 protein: CASSPGGRPYEQYF

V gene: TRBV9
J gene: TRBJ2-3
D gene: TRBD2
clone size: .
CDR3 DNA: TGTGCCAGCAGCCCTGGACTAGCGGGAGGGGCAGATACGCAGTATTTT
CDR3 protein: CASSPGLAGGADTQYF

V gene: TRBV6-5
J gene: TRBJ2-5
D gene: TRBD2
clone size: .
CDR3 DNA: TGTGCCAGCAGTGTCGGGTGGAGCGGGAGTGAGACCCAGTACTTC
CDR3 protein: CASSVGWSGSETQYF

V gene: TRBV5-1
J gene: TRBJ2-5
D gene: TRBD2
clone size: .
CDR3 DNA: TGCGCCAGCAGCCGGGAGATGGCGGGAGACGGGGAGACCCAGTACTTC
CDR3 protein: CASSREMAGDGETQYF

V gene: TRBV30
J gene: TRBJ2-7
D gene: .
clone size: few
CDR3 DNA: TGTGCCTGCACAGGGACCCAGTACTCCTACGAGCAGTACTTC
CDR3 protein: CACTGTQYSYEQYF

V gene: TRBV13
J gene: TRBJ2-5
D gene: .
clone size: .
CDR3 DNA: TGTGCCAGCAGTCCGACGGCCGGGATACATCTTGCACAAGAAACCCAGTACTTC
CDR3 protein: CASSPTAGIHLAQETQYF

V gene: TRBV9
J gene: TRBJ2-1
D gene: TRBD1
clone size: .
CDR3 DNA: TGTGCCAGCAGCATAACCGGGACAGGGGCTAGCACTGAGCAGTTCTTC
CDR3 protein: CASSITGTGASTEQFF

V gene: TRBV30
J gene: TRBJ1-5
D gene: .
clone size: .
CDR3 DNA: TGTGCCTGGAGCCGGGAGAGCAATCAGCCCCAGCATTTT
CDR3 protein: CAWSRESNQPQHF

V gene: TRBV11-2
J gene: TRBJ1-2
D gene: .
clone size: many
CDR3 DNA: TGTGCCAGCAGCTTAGAAACGGCGAACTATGGCTACACCTTC
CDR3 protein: CASSLETANYGYTF

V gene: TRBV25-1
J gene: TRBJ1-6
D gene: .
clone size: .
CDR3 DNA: TGTGCCAGCAGTGAATGGGGGGGCGGCCTAGGATCACCCCTCCACTTT
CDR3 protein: CASSEWGGGLGSPLHF

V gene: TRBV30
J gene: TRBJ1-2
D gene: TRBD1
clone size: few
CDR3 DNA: TGTGCCTGGAGTGTACGGGACAGCGGTGGCTACACCTTC
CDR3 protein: CAWSVRDSGGYTF

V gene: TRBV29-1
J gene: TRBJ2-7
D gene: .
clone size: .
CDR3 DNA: TGCAGCGTTCTTGGGGGAGTACTGCCCTACGAGCAGTACTTC
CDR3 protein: CSVLGGVLPYEQYF

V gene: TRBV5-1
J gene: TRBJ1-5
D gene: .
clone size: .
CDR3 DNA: TGCGCCAGCAGCTTGGCGGGGATGCGGAATCAGCCCCAGCATTTT
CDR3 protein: CASSLAGMRNQPQHF

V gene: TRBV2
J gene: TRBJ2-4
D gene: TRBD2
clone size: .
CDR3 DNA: TGTGCCAGCGGGACTAGCCTCACGAACATTCAGTACTTC
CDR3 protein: CASGTSLTNIQYF

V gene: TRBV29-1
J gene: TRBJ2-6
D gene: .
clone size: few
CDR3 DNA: TGCAGCGTGAACCAGGGAGCTGGGGCCAACGTCCTGACTTTC
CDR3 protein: CSVNQGAGANVLTF

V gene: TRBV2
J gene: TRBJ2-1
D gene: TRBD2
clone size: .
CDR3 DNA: TGTGCCAGCAGTGGATTGGCGGGAGGGGACAATGAGCAGTTCTTC
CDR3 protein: CASSGLAGGDNEQFF

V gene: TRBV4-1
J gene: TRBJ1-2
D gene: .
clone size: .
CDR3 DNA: TGCGCCAGCAGCCAAGACTTCGATCGGGTGGGACGGGGCTACACCTTC
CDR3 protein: CASSQDFDRVGRGYTF

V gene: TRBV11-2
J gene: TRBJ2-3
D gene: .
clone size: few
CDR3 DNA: TGTGCCAGCAGCTTAAGGCCGCGGAGCACAGATACGCAGTATTTT
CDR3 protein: CASSLRPRSTDTQYF

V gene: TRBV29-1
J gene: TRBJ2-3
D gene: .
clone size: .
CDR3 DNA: TGCAGCGTTGAACACGGGCGAGATACGCAGTATTTT
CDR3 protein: CSVEHGRDTQYF

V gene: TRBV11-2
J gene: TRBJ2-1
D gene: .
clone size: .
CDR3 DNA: TGTGCCAGCAGCACGTCAGGGGAGGGGTGGGGGCAGTTCTTC
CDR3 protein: CASSTSGEGWGQFF

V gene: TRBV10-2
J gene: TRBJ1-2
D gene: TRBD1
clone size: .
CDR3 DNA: TGCGCCAGCAGTGATGGGACAGCGGCTTTTGGAGGCTACACCTTC
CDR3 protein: CASSDGTAAFGGYTF

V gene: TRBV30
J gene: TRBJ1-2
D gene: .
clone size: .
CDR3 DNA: TGTGCCTGGAGTGTCGGCTGGGTCTGGGCTTGG
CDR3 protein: CAWSVGWVWAW

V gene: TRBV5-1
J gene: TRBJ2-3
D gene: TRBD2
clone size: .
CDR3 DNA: TGCGCCAGCAGCTTACTAGCGGCTTCCACAGATACGCAGTATTTT
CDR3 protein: CASSLLAASTDTQYF

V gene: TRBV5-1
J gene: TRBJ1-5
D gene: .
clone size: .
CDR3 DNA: TGCGCCAGCAGCTTGGAGTCAGGTGCTCAGCCCCAGCATTTT
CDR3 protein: CASSLESGAQPQHF

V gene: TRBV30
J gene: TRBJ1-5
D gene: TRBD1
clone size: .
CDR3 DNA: TGTGCCTGGAACTCTGGACAGGGCAATCAGCCCCAGCATTTT
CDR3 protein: CAWNSGQGNQPQHF

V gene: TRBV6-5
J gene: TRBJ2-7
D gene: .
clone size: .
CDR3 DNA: TGTGCCAGCAGTTACTCGTCCCTCCTGTACGAGCAGTACTTC
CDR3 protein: CASSYSSLLYEQYF

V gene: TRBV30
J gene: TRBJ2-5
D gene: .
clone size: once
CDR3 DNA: TGTGCCTCCTCCCCAGGGGTCCGGGAGACCCAGTACTTC
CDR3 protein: CASSPGVRETQYF

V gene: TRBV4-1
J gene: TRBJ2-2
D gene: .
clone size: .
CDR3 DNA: TGCGCCAGCAGCCGATACTCCAAAACCCTGAACACCGGGGAGCTGTTTTTT
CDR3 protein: CASSRYSKTLNTGELFF

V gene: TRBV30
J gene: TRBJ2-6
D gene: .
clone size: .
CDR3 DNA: TGTGCCTGGGGGTCTTCTGGGGCCAACGTCCTGACTTTC
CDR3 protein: CAWGSSGANVLTF